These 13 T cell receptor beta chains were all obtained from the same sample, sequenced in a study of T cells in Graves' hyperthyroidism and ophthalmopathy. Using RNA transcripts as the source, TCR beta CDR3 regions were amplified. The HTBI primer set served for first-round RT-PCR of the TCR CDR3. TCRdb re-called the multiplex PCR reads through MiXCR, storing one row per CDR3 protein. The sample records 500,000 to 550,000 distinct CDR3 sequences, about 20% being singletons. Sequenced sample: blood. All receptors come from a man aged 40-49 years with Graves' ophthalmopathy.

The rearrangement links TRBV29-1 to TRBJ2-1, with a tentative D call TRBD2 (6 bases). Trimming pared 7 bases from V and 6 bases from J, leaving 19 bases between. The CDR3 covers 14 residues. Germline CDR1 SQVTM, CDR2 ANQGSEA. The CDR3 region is CSAAGSRTGNEQFF. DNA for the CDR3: TGCAGCGCTGCCGGGAGCCGGACGGGCAATGAGCAGTTCTTC.

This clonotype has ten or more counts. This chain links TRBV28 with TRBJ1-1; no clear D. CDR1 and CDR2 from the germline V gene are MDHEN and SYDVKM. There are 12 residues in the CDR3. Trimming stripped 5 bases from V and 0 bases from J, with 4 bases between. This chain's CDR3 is CASSEMNTEAFF. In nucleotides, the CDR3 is TGTGCCAGCAGTGAGATGAACACTGAAGCTTTCTTT.

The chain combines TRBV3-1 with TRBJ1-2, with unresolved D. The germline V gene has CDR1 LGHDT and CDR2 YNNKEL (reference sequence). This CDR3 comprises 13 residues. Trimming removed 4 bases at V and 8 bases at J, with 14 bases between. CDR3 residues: CASSLSALGGYTF. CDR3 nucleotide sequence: TGTGCCAGCAGCCTTTCAGCGCTGGGGGGCTACACCTTC.

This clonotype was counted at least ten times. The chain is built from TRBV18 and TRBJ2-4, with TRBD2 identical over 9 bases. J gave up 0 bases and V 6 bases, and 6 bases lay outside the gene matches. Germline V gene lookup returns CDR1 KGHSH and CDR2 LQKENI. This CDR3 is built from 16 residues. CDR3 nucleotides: TGTGCCAGCTCGCCCTCTAGCGGGGTAGCCAAAAACATTCAGTACTTC. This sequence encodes CASSPSSGVAKNIQYF.

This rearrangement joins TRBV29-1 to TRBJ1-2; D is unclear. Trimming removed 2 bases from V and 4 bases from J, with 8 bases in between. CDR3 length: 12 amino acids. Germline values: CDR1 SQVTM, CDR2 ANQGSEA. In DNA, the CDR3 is TGCAGCGTTGAACAGGCTTCCTATGGCTACACCTTC. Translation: CSVEQASYGYTF.

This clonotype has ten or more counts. In DNA, the CDR3 is TGTGCCAGCGAGAGCGGGGGGCCCCCCTCGACCCAGTACTTC. It codes for CASESGGPPSTQYF. The gene calls are TRBV2 and TRBJ2-5; 9 bases match TRBD2. CDR1 is SNHLY, CDR2 FYNNEI, per germline. V trimming: 8 bases; J trimming: 7 bases; junction bases outside the gene matches: 11. The CDR3 is 14 residues long.

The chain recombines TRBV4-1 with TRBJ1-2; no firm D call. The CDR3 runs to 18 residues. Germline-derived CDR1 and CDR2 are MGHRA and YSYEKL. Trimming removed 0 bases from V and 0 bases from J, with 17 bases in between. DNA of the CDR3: TGCGCCAGCAGCCAAGAATTCCTGGAAGGGATCACTAACTATGGCTACACCTTC. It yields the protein CASSQEFLEGITNYGYTF.

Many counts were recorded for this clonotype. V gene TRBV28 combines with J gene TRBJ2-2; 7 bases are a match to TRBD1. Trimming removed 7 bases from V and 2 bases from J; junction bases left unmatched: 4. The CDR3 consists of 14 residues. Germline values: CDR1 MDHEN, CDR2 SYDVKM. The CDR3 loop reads CASTGTVNTGELFF. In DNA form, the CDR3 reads TGTGCCAGCACCGGGACAGTCAACACCGGGGAGCTGTTTTTT.

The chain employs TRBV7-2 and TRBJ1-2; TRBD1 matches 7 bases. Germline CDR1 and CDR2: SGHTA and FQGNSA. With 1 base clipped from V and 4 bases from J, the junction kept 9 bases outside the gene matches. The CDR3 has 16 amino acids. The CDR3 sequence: CASSLDGRQGGYGYTF. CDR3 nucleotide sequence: TGTGCCAGCAGCTTAGACGGTCGCCAGGGGGGCTATGGCTACACCTTC.

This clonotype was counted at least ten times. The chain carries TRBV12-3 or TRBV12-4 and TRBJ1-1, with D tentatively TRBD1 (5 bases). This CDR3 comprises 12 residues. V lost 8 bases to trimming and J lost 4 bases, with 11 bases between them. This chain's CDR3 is CASVDSTTEAFF. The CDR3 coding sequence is TGTGCCAGCGTTGACAGCACCACTGAAGCTTTCTTT.

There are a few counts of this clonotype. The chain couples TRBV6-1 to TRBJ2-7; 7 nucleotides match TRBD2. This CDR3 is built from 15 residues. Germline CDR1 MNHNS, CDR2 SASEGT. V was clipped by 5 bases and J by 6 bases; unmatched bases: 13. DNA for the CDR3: TGTGCCAGCAGTTCTGCCGGGGCGGGAGTCCCCGAGCAGTACTTC. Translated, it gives CASSSAGAGVPEQYF.

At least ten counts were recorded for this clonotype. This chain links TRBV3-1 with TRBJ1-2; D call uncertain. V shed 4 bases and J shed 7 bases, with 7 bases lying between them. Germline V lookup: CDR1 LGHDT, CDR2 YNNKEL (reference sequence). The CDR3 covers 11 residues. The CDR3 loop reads CASSRGSGYTF. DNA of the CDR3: TGTGCCAGCAGCCGAGGATCTGGCTACACCTTC.

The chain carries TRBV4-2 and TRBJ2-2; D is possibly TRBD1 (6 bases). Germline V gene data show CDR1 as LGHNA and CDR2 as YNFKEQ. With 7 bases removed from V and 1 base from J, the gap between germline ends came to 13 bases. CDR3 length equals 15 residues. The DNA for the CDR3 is TGTGCCAGCACCCCAGGGGCAGGGAACACCGGGGAGCTGTTTTTT. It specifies CASTPGAGNTGELFF.